Listed below are T cell receptor beta chains from one sample, sequenced in a study of T cell responses to AZD1222 COVID-19 vaccine. Clones were sequenced by immunoSEQ multiplex PCR, and TCRdb holds only the in-frame ones, with some missing. Here the sample spans about 120,000 clones, about 88% being singletons. The specimen was peripheral blood, collected on day 0 of AZD1222 vaccination. These receptors came from an adult in good health. The CDR3 runs from the conserved cysteine through the conserved F or W. The D gene is left open where the match is weak. Some rows mark clone size as missing; the rest say once, few, many or name a class of expanded clone.

cdr3_aa	cdr3_nt	v_call	clone_size	d_call	j_call
CASSFVTTGGAEQYF	TGTGCCAGCAGTTTCGTCACGACAGGGGGGGCCGAGCAGTACTTC	TRBV27	.	TRBD1	TRBJ2-7
CASRPPGPYEQYF	TGTGCCAGCAGACCCCCGGGGCCCTACGAGCAGTACTTC	TRBV28	.	.	TRBJ2-7
CASSSGTNTEAFF	TGTGCCAGCTCATCAGGAACGAACACTGAAGCTTTCTTT	TRBV18	.	.	TRBJ1-1
CASSAQEITLTEAFF	TGTGCCAGCAGCGCCCAGGAGATTACTCTCACTGAAGCTTTCTTT	TRBV2	.	.	TRBJ1-1
CASSLESDRAYEQYF	TGTGCCAGCAGCTTAGAATCGGACAGGGCTTACGAGCAGTACTTC	TRBV11-3	.	TRBD1	TRBJ2-7
CASSFEFQETQYF	TGTGCCAGCAGCTTTGAGTTCCAAGAGACCCAGTACTTC	TRBV5-4	.	.	TRBJ2-5
CASSYWLRQGNTEAFF	TGTGCCAGCAGTTACTGGCTCCGGCAGGGGAACACTGAAGCTTTCTTT	TRBV6-2/TRBV6-3	.	.	TRBJ1-1
CASSFDGDSPLHF	TGTGCCAGTAGTTTCGACGGGGATTCACCCCTCCACTTT	TRBV19	.	.	TRBJ1-6
CASSQDTRGGTYNSPLHF	TGTGCCAGCAGCCAAGATACCCGGGGAGGGACCTATAATTCACCCCTCCACTTT	TRBV3-1/TRBV3-2	.	.	TRBJ1-6
CASSVREDNEQFF	TGTGCCAGCAGCGTACGGGAAGACAATGAGCAGTTCTTC	TRBV12-3/TRBV12-4	.	.	TRBJ2-1
CASSRDSYEQYF	TGTGCCAGCAGCCGAGACAGCTACGAGCAGTACTTC	TRBV11-2	.	.	TRBJ2-7
CSVGSYEQYF	TGCAGCGTCGGGAGTTACGAGCAGTACTTC	TRBV29-1	.	.	TRBJ2-7
CASSLSRTDTQYF	TGTGCCAGCAGCTTAAGTAGAACAGATACGCAGTATTTT	TRBV7-3	.	.	TRBJ2-3
CASGSSQQGRYTEAFF	TGTGCTAGTGGTTCGAGCCAACAGGGACGGTACACTGAAGCTTTCTTT	TRBV12-5	.	.	TRBJ1-1
CASSLIGKSYEQYF	TGTGCCAGCAGCTTAATTGGGAAATCCTACGAGCAGTACTTC	TRBV11-3	.	.	TRBJ2-7
CASSPNRRTEAFF	TGTGCCAGCAGCCCGAATAGAAGGACTGAAGCTTTCTTT	TRBV6-2/TRBV6-3	.	.	TRBJ1-1
CAIRDILLDTQYF	TGTGCCATTCGGGACATCCTGCTTGATACGCAGTATTTT	TRBV27	once	.	TRBJ2-3
CASTGVTGGYTF	TGTGCCAGCACCGGGGTGACGGGAGGCTACACCTTC	TRBV4-2	.	.	TRBJ1-2
CASSPRTGSYEQFF	TGTGCCAGCAGTCCCCGGACAGGGAGTTATGAGCAGTTCTTC	TRBV6-5	once	TRBD1	TRBJ2-1
CATSRDRDRGLVEQFF	TGTGCCACCAGCCGGGACCGGGACAGGGGTTTGGTTGAGCAGTTCTTC	TRBV15	.	TRBD1	TRBJ2-1
CASSDGEVNTEAFF	TGTGCCAGCAGTGATGGCGAGGTGAACACTGAAGCTTTCTTT	TRBV2	.	.	TRBJ1-1
CASTPEGSGYPNYGYTF	TGTGCCAGTACTCCCGAGGGGTCGGGATACCCTAACTATGGCTACACCTTC	TRBV19	.	.	TRBJ1-2
CATSDPRLAAYNEQFF	TGTGCCACCAGTGATCCAAGACTAGCGGCTTACAATGAGCAGTTCTTC	TRBV24-1	once	TRBD2	TRBJ2-1
CASSQREGRNTEAFF	TGTGCCAGCAGCCAACGGGAGGGGAGGAACACTGAAGCTTTCTTT	TRBV3-1/TRBV3-2	.	.	TRBJ1-1
CASSYRTALNEQYF	TGTGCCAGCAGTTACCGGACAGCTCTCAACGAGCAGTACTTC	TRBV6-5	.	.	TRBJ2-7
CATSRKAGALSGYTF	TGTGCCACCAGCAGAAAAGCAGGGGCTCTGAGTGGCTACACCTTC	TRBV15	.	.	TRBJ1-2
CASSEGTASTDTQYF	TGCGCCAGCAGTGAGGGAACTGCTAGCACAGATACGCAGTATTTT	TRBV10-1	.	.	TRBJ2-3
CASSFWGLAGLNEQFF	TGTGCCAGCAGTTTTTGGGGACTAGCGGGTCTAAATGAGCAGTTCTTC	TRBV28	.	TRBD2	TRBJ2-1
CASNRGGANYGYTF	TGTGCCAGCAACAGGGGGGGAGCTAACTATGGCTACACCTTC	TRBV7-2	.	TRBD1	TRBJ1-2
CASSSYRSQETQYF	TGTGCCAGCAGCTCGTACAGGTCCCAAGAGACCCAGTACTTC	TRBV7-2	once	.	TRBJ2-5
CASGWARIWNEQYF	TGTGCCAGCGGTTGGGCGCGAATCTGGAACGAGCAGTACTTC	TRBV28	.	.	TRBJ2-7
CASSISFRGRRYEQYF	TGTGCCAGCAGCATATCCTTCAGGGGGCGAAGGTACGAGCAGTACTTC	TRBV13	.	TRBD1	TRBJ2-7
CSVAETAGNTIYF	TGCAGCGTTGCAGAAACCGCTGGAAACACCATATATTTT	TRBV29-1	.	.	TRBJ1-3
CASSPRGDYNSPLHF	TGTGCCAGCAGCCCCCGAGGGGACTATAATTCACCCCTCCACTTT	TRBV9	.	.	TRBJ1-6
CASSLVVGANYEQYF	TGTGCCAGCAGCTTAGTAGTCGGGGCTAACTACGAGCAGTACTTC	TRBV7-9	.	.	TRBJ2-7
CASSLAGGGDYGYTF	TGTGCCAGCAGCTTAGCGGGGGGCGGTGACTATGGCTACACCTTC	TRBV13	.	.	TRBJ1-2
CASSRSGGGAGYEQYF	TGCGCCAGCAGCCGGAGTGGCGGGGGGGCCGGTTACGAGCAGTACTTC	TRBV5-1	few	TRBD2	TRBJ2-7
CASSLWTGVSYEQYF	TGTGCCAGCAGTTTGTGGACAGGGGTCTCCTACGAGCAGTACTTC	TRBV27	few	TRBD1	TRBJ2-7
CASSVRTNTGELFF	TGTGCCAGCAGCGTACGTACGAACACCGGGGAGCTGTTTTTT	TRBV9	.	.	TRBJ2-2
CASSFGGDGGYTF	TGCGCCAGCAGCTTCGGAGGGGACGGCGGCTACACCTTC	TRBV5-1	.	.	TRBJ1-2
CASSRGDSSIEPQHF	TGCGCCAGCAGCAGGGGGGACAGTAGTATTGAGCCCCAGCATTTT	TRBV5-1	.	TRBD1	TRBJ1-5
CSASSPGQNNSPLHF	TGCAGTGCTAGTTCCCCCGGACAGAATAATTCACCCCTCCACTTT	TRBV20-1	.	.	TRBJ1-6
CASHAASGEQYF	TGTGCCAGCCACGCGGCGTCCGGGGAGCAGTACTTC	TRBV18	.	.	TRBJ2-7
CASSEKTGRNQPQHF	TGTGCCAGCAGTGAAAAGACAGGGCGAAATCAGCCCCAGCATTTT	TRBV6-1	.	TRBD1	TRBJ1-5
CASSYWGASYEQYF	TGTGCCAGCAGTTACTGGGGGGCCTCCTACGAGCAGTACTTC	TRBV6-5	few	.	TRBJ2-7
CASIPGVSSRTASENTEAFF	TGTGCCAGCATCCCTGGGGTGAGCTCTAGGACTGCCTCGGAGAACACTGAAGCTTTCTTT	TRBV28	.	.	TRBJ1-1
CASSPRQGTYEQYF	TGTGCCAGCTCACCCCGTCAGGGCACCTACGAGCAGTACTTC	TRBV18	.	.	TRBJ2-7
CASSYREGRQGGYEQYF	TGTGCCAGCAGCTACCGGGAGGGCCGACAGGGGGGCTACGAGCAGTACTTC	TRBV7-9	.	.	TRBJ2-7
CAISEVTPGYNEQFF	TGTGCCATCAGTGAGGTGACCCCGGGCTACAATGAGCAGTTCTTC	TRBV10-3	.	.	TRBJ2-1
CASSYVAPGLARGELFF	TGTGCCAGCAGTTACGTCGCCCCGGGACTAGCGAGGGGGGAGCTGTTTTTT	TRBV6-2/TRBV6-3	.	TRBD2	TRBJ2-2
CASSAGHQNTEAFF	TGTGCCAGCAGCGCGGGACACCAGAACACTGAAGCTTTCTTT	TRBV5-4	.	.	TRBJ1-1
CASSLEAGGRYEQYF	TGTGCCAGCAGCTTGGAAGCAGGGGGTAGGTACGAGCAGTACTTC	TRBV5-4	.	TRBD1	TRBJ2-7
CASSLPSGAGGYGYTF	TGTGCCAGCAGCTTACCGTCTGGGGCGGGGGGCTATGGCTACACCTTC	TRBV11-2	.	.	TRBJ1-2
CASSPGLAGHGETQYF	TGTGCCAGCAGCCCAGGACTAGCGGGACATGGGGAGACCCAGTACTTC	TRBV7-9	.	TRBD2	TRBJ2-5
CASSRNDPGVADTQYF	TGTGCCAGCAGCCGAAACGATCCGGGGGTCGCAGATACGCAGTATTTT	TRBV7-8	.	.	TRBJ2-3